This T cell receptor beta chain was captured by sequencing in a study of immune cell composition in non-small cell lung cancer. At the level of the study: Most cases were lung adenocarcinoma or squamous cell carcinoma. Findings and caveats of the study: Tumour-associated clones >0.5% occurred in approximately 34% of adenocarcinomas, under 85% of squamous. Overall clonality, unlike maximal tumour-associated clone frequency, did not predict TIL reactivity. Shared sequences between tumour-reactive and dominant in vivo clones were not proven.

Clones were read by immunoSEQ multiplex PCR, and TCRdb kept only the in-frame ones, dropping some. The sample has 5,000 to 5,500 clones; around nine tenths are singletons. This clone turned up a few times. Its antigen is not known. Per the germline V gene, CDR1 is MDHEN and CDR2 is SYDVKM. This CDR3 region has 19 residues. V dropped 1 base and J dropped 4; count of bases not matched to a gene: 16. Normal lung was taken at the farthest possible site, at least 3 cm from tumour. What was sequenced was non-adjacent lung tissue. The source of this sequence is a human donor with non-small cell lung cancer. Some clones in this sample may be carry-over from other donors' samples. V gene TRBV28 combines with J gene TRBJ2-3, with 8 bases lining up with TRBD2. DNA of the CDR3: TGTGCCAGCAGTTTATATTTGGCGGGAGGCCCTCCCCCCCCAGATACGCAGTATTTT. It codes for CASSLYLAGGPPPPDTQYF. Full variable domain (rest looked up from reference TRBV28 and TRBJ2-3): DVKVTQSSRYLVKRTGEKVFLECVQDMDHENMFWYRQDPGLGLRLIYFSYDVKMKEKGDIPEGYSVSREKKERFSLILESASTNQTSMYLCASSLYLAGGPPPPDTQYFGPGTRLTVL.